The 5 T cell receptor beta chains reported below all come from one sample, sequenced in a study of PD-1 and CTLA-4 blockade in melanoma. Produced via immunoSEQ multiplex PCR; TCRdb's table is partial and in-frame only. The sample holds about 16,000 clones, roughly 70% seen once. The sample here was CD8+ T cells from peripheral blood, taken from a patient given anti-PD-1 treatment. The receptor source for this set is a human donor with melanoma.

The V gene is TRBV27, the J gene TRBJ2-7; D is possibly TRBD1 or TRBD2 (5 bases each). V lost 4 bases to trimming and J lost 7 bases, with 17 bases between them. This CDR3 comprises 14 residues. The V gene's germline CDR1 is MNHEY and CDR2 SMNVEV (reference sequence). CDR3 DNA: TGTGCCAGCAGTTCCATCGGGGACCCGGAGGAGCAGTACTTC. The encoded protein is CASSSIGDPEEQYF.

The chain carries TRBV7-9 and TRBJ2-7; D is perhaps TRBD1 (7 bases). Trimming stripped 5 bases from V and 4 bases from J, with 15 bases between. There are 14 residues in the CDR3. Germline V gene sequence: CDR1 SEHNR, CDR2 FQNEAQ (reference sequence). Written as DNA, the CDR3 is TGTGCCAGCAGCCCAGAGACAGGGAGGTACGAGCAGTACTTC. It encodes CASSPETGRYEQYF.

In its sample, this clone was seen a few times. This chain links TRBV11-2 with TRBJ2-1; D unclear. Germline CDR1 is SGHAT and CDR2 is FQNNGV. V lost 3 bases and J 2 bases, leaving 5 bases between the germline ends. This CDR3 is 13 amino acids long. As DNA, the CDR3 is TGTGCCAGCAGCTTTGGGACCTACAATGAGCAGTTCTTC. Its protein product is CASSFGTYNEQFF.

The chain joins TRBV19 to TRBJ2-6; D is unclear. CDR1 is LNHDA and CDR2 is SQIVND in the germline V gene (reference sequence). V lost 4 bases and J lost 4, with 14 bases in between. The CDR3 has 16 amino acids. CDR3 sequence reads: CASSTPRVDGANVLTF. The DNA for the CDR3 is TGTGCCAGTAGTACCCCCCGAGTAGACGGGGCCAACGTCCTGACTTTC.

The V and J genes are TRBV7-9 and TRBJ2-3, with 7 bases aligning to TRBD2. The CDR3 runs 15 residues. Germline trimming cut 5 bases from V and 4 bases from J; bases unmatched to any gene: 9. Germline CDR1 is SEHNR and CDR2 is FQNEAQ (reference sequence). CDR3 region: CASSQTREEADTQYF. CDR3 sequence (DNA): TGTGCCAGCAGCCAGACTCGGGAGGAGGCAGATACGCAGTATTTT.